The clone carrying this T cell receptor (beta chain) was picked up one time. This entry comes from a study of blood T cell repertoires in COVID-19. Study-level information: Sites in the United States, Italy and Spain provided acute and convalescent COVID-19 samples. The cDNA or gDNA used as material had been derived from T cells, B-cell-depleted T cells, or PBMCs.

The CDR3 sequence is 14 residues long. Trimming at V came to 6 bases and at J to 3 bases, leaving 5 bases not matched to a gene. CDR1 SQVTM and CDR2 ANQGSEA come from the germline V gene. In the study's own analysis: Reference gene primer amplification gave estimated nucleated cell counts. Data came from immunoSEQ multiplex PCR; TCRdb stores just in-frame clones and leaves some out. The V and J calls and clone size were taken over from that table, and D and trimming were inferred from the DNA. Of some 140,000 clones in the sample, around 80% are singletons; the top ten hold approximately 4%. This sequence was found in a man between 60 and 70 years old with acute or convalescent COVID-19. The chain couples TRBV29-1 to TRBJ1-1; 12 bases agree with TRBD1. The sequencing sample was made of peripheral blood. The CDR3 sequence is CSVGTGGAYTEAFF. The CDR3 DNA reads as TGCAGCGTCGGGACAGGGGGCGCGTACACTGAAGCTTTCTTT.